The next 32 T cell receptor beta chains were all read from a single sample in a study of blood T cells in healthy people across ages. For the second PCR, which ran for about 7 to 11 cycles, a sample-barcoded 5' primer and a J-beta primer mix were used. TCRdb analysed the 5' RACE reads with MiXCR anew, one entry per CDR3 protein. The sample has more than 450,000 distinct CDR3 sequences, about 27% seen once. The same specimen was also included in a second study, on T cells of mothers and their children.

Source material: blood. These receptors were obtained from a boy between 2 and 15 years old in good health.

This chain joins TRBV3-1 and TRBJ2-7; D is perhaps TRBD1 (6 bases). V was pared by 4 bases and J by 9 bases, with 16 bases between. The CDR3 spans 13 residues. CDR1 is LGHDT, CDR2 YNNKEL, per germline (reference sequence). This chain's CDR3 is CASSLQGLATQYF. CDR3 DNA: TGTGCCAGCAGCCTTCAGGGGTTAGCCACGCAGTACTTC.

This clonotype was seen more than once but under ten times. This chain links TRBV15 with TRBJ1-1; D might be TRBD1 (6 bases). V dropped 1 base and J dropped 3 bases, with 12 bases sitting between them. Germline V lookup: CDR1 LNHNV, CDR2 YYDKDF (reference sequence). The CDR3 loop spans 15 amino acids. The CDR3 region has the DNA TGTGCCACCAGCAGAGGCTCGAGGACAGACACTGAAGCTTTCTTT. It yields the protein CATSRGSRTDTEAFF.

The CDR3 sequence: CASSPRQGYTIYF. For the CDR3, the DNA is TGTGCCAGCAGCCCCCGGCAGGGGTACACCATATATTTT. The chain links TRBV6-5 to TRBJ1-3; TRBD1 is a possible D gene (6 bases). The length of the CDR3 is 13 residues. Germline CDR1 is MNHEY and CDR2 is SVGAGI. V lost 6 bases and J 8 bases, leaving 14 bases between the germline ends.

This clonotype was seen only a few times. CDR3 sequence: CSGLLDTQYF. The CDR3 nucleotides read TGCAGCGGACTCCTAGATACGCAGTATTTT. The chain couples TRBV29-1 to TRBJ2-3; D uncertain. Germline V lookup: CDR1 SQVTM, CDR2 ANQGSEA. The CDR3 runs 10 residues. V was pared by 7 bases and J by 5 bases, with 7 bases between.

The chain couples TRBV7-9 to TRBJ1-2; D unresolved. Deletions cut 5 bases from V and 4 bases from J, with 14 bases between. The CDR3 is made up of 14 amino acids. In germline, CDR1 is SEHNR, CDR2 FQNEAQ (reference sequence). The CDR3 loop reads CASSREAVFYGYTF. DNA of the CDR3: TGTGCCAGCAGCCGAGAGGCAGTCTTCTATGGCTACACCTTC.

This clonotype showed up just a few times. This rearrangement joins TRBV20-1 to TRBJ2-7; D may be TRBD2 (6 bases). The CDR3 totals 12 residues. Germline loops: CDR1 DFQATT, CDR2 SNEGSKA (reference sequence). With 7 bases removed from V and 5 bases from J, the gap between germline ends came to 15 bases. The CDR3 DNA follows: TGCAGTGTGGGGGAGGTGAGCCACGAGCAGTACTTC. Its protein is CSVGEVSHEQYF.

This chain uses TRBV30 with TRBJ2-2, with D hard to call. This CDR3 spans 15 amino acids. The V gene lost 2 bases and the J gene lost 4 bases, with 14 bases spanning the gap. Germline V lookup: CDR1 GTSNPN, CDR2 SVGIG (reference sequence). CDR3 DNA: TGTGCCTGGAGTACCGTGGCAGTCTTCACCGGGGAGCTGTTTTTT. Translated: CAWSTVAVFTGELFF.

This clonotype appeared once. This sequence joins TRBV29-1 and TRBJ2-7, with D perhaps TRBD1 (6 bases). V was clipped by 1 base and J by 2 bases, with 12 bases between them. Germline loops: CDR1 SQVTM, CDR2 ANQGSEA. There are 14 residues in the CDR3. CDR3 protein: CSVEVGRGPYEQYF. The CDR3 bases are TGCAGCGTTGAAGTAGGCAGGGGACCCTACGAGCAGTACTTC.

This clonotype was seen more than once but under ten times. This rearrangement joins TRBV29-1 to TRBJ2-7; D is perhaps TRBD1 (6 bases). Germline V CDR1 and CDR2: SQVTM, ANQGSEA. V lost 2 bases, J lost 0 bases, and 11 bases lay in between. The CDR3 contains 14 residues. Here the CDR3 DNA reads TGCAGCGTTGAATCCACAGGGTCCTCCTACGAGCAGTACTTC. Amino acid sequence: CSVESTGSSYEQYF.

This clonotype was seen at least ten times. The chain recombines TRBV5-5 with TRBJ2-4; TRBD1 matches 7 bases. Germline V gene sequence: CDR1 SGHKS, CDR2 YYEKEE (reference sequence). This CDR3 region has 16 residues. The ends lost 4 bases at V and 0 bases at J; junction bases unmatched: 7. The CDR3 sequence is CASSPQGPIAKNIQYF. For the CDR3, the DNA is TGTGCCAGCAGCCCACAGGGGCCAATAGCCAAAAACATTCAGTACTTC.

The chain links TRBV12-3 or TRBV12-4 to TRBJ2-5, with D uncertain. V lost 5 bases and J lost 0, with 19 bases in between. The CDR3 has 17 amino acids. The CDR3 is CASSPPLPFKYQETQYF. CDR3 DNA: TGTGCCAGCAGTCCCCCTTTGCCCTTTAAGTACCAAGAGACCCAGTACTTC.

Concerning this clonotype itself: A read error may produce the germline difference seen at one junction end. CDR3 residues: CASSQDRGGAPYGQYF. CDR3 DNA sequence: TGCGCCAGCAGCCAAGATCGGGGTGGGGCCCCCTACGGGCAGTACTTC. The chain carries TRBV4-3 and TRBJ2-7, with D perhaps given as TRBD1 or TRBD2 (5 bases each). CDR1 is LGHNA and CDR2 is YSLEER in the germline V gene. This CDR3 is built from 16 residues.

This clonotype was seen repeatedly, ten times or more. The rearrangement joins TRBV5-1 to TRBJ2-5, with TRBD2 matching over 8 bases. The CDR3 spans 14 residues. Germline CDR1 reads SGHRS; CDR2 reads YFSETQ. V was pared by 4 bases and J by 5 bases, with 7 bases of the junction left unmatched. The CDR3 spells CASSPLAGGETQYF. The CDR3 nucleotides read TGCGCCAGCAGCCCTCTCGCGGGAGGCGAGACCCAGTACTTC. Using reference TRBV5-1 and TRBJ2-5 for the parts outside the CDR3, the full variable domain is KAGVTQTPRYLIKTRGQQVTLSCSPISGHRSVSWYQQTPGQGLQFLFEYFSETQRNKGNFPGRFSGRQFSNSRSEMNVSTLELGDSALYLCASSPLAGGETQYFGPGTRLLVL.

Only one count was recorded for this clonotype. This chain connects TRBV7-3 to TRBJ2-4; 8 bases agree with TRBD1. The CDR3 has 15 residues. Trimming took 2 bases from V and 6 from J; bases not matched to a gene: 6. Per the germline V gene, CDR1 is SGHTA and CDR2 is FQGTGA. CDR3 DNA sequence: TGTGCCAGCAGCTTACAGGGGGCGATGGGAAACATTCAGTACTTC. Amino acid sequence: CASSLQGAMGNIQYF.

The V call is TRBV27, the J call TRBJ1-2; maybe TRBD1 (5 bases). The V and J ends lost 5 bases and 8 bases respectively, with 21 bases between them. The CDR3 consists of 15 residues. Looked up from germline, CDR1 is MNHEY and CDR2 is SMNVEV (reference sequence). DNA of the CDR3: TGTGCCAGCAGTCCACGGGAGGGGCGCCTAGGCGGCTACACCTTC. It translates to CASSPREGRLGGYTF.

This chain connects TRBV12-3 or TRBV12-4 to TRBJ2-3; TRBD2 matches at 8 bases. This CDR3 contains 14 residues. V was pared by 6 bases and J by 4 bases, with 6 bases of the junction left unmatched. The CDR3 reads CASSPGLESDTQYF. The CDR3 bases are TGTGCCAGCAGCCCGGGACTAGAGTCAGATACGCAGTATTTT.

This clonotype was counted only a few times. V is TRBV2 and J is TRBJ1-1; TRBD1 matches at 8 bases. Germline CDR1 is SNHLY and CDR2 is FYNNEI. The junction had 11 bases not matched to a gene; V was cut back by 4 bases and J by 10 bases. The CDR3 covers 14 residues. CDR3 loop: CASSAATGGRGAFF. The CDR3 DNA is TGTGCCAGCAGTGCCGCAACAGGGGGTAGAGGAGCTTTCTTT.

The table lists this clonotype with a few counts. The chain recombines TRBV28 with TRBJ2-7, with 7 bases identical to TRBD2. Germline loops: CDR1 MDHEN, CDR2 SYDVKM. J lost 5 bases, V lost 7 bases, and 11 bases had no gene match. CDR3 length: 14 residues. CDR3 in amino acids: CASNSGPRGHEQYF. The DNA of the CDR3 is TGTGCCAGCAATAGCGGGCCGAGGGGTCACGAGCAGTACTTC.

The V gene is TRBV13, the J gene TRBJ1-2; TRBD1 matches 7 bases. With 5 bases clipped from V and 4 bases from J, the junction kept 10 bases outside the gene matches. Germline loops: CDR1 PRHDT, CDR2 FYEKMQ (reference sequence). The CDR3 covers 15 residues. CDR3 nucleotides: TGTGCCAGCAGCGAACTTGACAGGGAGGGCTATGGCTACACCTTC. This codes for CASSELDREGYGYTF.

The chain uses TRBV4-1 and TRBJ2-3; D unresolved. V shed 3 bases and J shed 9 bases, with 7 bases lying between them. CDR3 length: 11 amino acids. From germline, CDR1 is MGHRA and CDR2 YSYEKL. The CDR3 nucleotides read TGCGCCAGCAGCCAGAAATTAACGCAGTATTTT. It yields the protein CASSQKLTQYF.

This chain's CDR3 is CASKDGEGTSGNEQFF. CDR3 DNA sequence: TGTGCCAGCAAAGACGGGGAGGGGACTAGCGGCAATGAGCAGTTCTTC. The chain is built from TRBV7-2 and TRBJ2-1, with 11 bases identical to TRBD2. Germline V gene data show CDR1 as SGHTA and CDR2 as FQGNSA. This CDR3 has 16 amino acids. V was clipped by 7 bases and J by 6 bases; unmatched bases: 11.

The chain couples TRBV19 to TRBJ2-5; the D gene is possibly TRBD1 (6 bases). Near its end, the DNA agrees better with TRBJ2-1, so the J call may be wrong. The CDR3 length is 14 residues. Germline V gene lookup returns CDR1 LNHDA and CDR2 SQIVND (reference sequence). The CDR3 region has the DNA TGTGCCAGTAGTATGTGGGGGCAAAATCATGAGCAGTTCTTC. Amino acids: CASSMWGQNHEQFF.

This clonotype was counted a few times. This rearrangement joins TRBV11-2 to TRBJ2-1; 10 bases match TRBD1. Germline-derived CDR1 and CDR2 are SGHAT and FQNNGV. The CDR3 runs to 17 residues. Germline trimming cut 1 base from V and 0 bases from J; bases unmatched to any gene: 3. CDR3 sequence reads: CASSLGGQGDSYNEQFF. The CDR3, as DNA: TGTGCCAGCAGCTTAGGAGGACAGGGGGACTCCTACAATGAGCAGTTCTTC. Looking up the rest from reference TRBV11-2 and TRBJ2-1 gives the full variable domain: EAGVAQSPRYKIIEKRQSVAFWCNPISGHATLYWYQQILGQGPKLLIQFQNNGVVDDSQLPKDRFSAERLKGVDSTLKIQPAKLEDSAVYLCASSLGGQGDSYNEQFFGPGTRLTVL.

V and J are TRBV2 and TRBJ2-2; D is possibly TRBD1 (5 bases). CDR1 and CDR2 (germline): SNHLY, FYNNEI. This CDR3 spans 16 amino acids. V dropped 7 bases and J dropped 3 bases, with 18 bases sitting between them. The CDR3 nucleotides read TGTGCCAGCACCTCGTGGGGCATCTGGGACACCGGGGAGCTGTTTTTT. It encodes CASTSWGIWDTGELFF.

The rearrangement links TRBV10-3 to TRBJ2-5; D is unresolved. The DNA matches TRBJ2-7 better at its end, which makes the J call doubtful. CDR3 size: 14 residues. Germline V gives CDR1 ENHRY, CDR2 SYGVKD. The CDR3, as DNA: TGTGCCATCAGTGAGTCGGCTATACCTGGCGAGCAGTACTTC. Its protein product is CAISESAIPGEQYF.

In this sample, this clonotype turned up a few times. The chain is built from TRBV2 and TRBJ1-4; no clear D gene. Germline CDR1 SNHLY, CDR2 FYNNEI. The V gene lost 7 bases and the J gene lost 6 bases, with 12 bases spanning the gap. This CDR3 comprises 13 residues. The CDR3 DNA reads TGTGCCAGCACTCCGGTGGCGGATGAAAAACTGTTTTTT. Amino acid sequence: CASTPVADEKLFF.

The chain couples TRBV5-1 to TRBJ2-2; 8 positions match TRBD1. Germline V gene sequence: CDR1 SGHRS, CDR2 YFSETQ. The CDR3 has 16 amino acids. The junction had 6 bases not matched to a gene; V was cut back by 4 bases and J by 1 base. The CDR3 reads CASSLAGTGNTGELFF. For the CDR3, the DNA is TGCGCCAGCAGCCTCGCCGGGACAGGGAACACCGGGGAGCTGTTTTTT. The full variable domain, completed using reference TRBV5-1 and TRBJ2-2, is KAGVTQTPRYLIKTRGQQVTLSCSPISGHRSVSWYQQTPGQGLQFLFEYFSETQRNKGNFPGRFSGRQFSNSRSEMNVSTLELGDSALYLCASSLAGTGNTGELFFGEGSRLTVL.

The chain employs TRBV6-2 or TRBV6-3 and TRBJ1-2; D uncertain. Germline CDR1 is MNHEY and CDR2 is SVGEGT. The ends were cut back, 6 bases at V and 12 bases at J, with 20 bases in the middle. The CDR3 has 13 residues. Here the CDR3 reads CASRTGGSPTHTF. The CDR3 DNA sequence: TGTGCCAGCAGAACGGGCGGCAGCCCCACGCACACCTTC.

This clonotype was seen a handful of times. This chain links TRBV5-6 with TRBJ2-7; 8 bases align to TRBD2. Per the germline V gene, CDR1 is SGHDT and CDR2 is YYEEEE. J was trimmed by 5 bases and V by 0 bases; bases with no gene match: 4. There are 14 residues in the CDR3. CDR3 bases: TGTGCCAGCAGCTTGGGGGGACTAGTACACGAGCAGTACTTC. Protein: CASSLGGLVHEQYF. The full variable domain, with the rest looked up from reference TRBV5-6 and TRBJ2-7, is DAGVTQSPTHLIKTRGQQVTLRCSPKSGHDTVSWYQQALGQGPQFIFQYYEEEERQRGNFPDRFSGHQFPNYSSELNVNALLLGDSALYLCASSLGGLVHEQYFGPGTRLTVT.

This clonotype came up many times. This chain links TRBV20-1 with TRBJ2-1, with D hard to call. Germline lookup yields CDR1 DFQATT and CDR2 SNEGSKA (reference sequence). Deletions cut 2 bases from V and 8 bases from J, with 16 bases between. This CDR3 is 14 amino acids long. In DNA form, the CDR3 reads TGCAGTGCTAGAAAGGTGAGCCTTCAGGATGAGCAGTTCTTC. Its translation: CSARKVSLQDEQFF.

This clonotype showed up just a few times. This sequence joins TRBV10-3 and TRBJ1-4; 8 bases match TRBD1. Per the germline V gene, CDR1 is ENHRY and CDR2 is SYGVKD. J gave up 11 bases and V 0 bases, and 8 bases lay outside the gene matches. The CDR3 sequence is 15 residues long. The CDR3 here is CAISESGQASVKLFF. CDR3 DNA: TGTGCCATCAGTGAGTCGGGACAGGCCTCGGTGAAACTGTTTTTT.

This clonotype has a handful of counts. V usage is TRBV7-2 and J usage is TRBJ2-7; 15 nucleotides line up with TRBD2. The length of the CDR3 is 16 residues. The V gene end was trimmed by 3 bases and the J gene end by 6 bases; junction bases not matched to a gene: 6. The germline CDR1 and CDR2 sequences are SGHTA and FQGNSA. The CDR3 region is CASSLPAGLAGGEQYF. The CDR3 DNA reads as TGTGCCAGCAGCTTGCCCGCGGGACTAGCGGGAGGCGAGCAGTACTTC. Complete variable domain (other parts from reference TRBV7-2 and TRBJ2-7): GAGVSQSPSNKVTEKGKDVELRCDPISGHTALYWYRQSLGQGLEFLIYFQGNSAPDKSGLPSDRFSAERTGGSVSTLTIQRTQQEDSAVYLCASSLPAGLAGGEQYFGPGTRLTVT.